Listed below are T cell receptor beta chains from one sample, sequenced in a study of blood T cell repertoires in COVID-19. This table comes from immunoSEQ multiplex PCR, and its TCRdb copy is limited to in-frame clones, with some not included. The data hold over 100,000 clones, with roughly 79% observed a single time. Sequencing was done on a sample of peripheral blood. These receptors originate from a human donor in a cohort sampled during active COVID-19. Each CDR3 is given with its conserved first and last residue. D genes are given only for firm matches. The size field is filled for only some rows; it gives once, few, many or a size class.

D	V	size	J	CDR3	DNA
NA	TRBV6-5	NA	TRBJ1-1	CASSRDYKRTEAFF	TGTGCCAGCAGTCGAGATTATAAACGGACTGAAGCTTTCTTT
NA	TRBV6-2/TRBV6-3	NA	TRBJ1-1	CASSPNRQDGAEAFF	TGTGCCAGCAGTCCAAACAGACAGGACGGCGCTGAAGCTTTCTTT
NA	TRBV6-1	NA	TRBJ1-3	CASSEIPWEVGNTIYF	TGTGCCAGCAGTGAAATTCCATGGGAGGTTGGAAACACCATATATTTT
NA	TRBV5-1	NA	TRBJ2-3	CASSPLRPAGTDTQYF	TGCGCCAGCAGCCCCTTGCGCCCGGCGGGCACAGATACGCAGTATTTT
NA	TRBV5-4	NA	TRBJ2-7	CASSFPGTSRVYEQYF	TGTGCCAGTAGCTTCCCGGGTACTAGCAGAGTGTACGAGCAGTACTTC
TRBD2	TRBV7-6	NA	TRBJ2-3	CASSFRGGASGTDTQYF	TGTGCCAGCAGCTTCCGCGGGGGGGCCTCTGGCACAGATACGCAGTATTTT
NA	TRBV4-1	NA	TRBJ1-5	CASSQDRVFSNQPQHF	TGCGCCAGCAGCCAAGACAGGGTTTTTAGCAATCAGCCCCAGCATTTT
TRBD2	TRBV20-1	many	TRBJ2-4	CSASSLAGPLAKNIQYF	TGCAGTGCTAGTTCACTAGCGGGACCTCTAGCCAAAAACATTCAGTACTTC
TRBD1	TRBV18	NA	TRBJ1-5	CASSPGTGRTQPQHF	TGTGCCAGCTCACCAGGGACAGGGAGAACGCAGCCCCAGCATTTT
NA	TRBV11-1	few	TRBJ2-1	CASSPRLGKAVF	TGTGCCAGCAGCCCTCGGCTAGGGAAAGCGGTCTTC